Listed here are 14 T cell receptor beta chains from one sample, sequenced in a study of cytomegalovirus exposure and HLA in healthy donors. The PCR had 60 Vbeta and 13 Jbeta primers. Clones were read by immunoSEQ multiplex PCR, and TCRdb kept only the in-frame ones, dropping some. The top ten clones hold approximately 8% of a sample with some 45,000 clones, roughly nine tenths of them seen once. Material: PBMCs. The receptor set was obtained from a woman between 40 and 55 years old in good health and CMV-seropositive.

This clone was recorded once. This CDR3 reads CASILTGGGQPQHF. The CDR3 region has the DNA TGTGCCAGCATCTTGACAGGGGGCGGCCAGCCCCAGCATTTT. V gene TRBV28 combines with J gene TRBJ1-5, with 10 bases that match TRBD1. The CDR3 is 14 residues long. V lost 7 bases, J lost 7 bases, and 7 bases stayed unmatched. Germline assignment: CDR1 MDHEN and CDR2 SYDVKM.

The chain is built from TRBV18 and TRBJ2-7; 7 nucleotides line up with TRBD2. CDR1 is KGHSH and CDR2 is LQKENI in the germline V gene. The CDR3 is 15 residues long. V lost 0 bases and J lost 2; bases outside the gene matches: 4. The CDR3 spells CASSPPGGFAYEQYF. The CDR3 bases are TGTGCCAGCTCACCACCGGGGGGGTTTGCCTACGAGCAGTACTTC.

V usage is TRBV18 and J usage is TRBJ1-4; D perhaps matches TRBD1 (5 bases). The CDR3 has 18 amino acids. The V gene lost 1 base and the J gene lost 2 bases, with 17 bases spanning the gap. Germline V gene data show CDR1 as KGHSH and CDR2 as LQKENI. The CDR3 reads CASSPLPGVLQTNEKLFF. The CDR3 DNA follows: TGTGCCAGCTCACCACTCCCGGGGGTACTGCAGACTAATGAAAAACTGTTTTTT.

The chain uses TRBV27 and TRBJ1-6, with TRBD1 matching 7 bases. The V gene end was trimmed by 7 bases and the J gene end by 6 bases; junction bases not matched to a gene: 6. Germline CDR1 and CDR2: MNHEY and SMNVEV (reference sequence). The CDR3 is 14 amino acids. CDR3 protein: CASMTGQTNSPLHF. CDR3 nucleotide sequence: TGTGCCAGCATGACGGGACAGACTAATTCACCCCTCCACTTT.

The chain recombines TRBV5-1 with TRBJ1-2; D gene ambiguous. The CDR3 loop spans 14 amino acids. The germline gives CDR1 SGHRS, CDR2 YFSETQ. The V and J ends lost 3 bases and 4 bases respectively, with 13 bases between them. The CDR3 coding sequence is TGCGCCAGCAGCTCGCTAGACGGAGTCTATGGCTACACCTTC. Protein product: CASSSLDGVYGYTF. Looking up the rest from reference TRBV5-1 and TRBJ1-2 gives the full variable domain: KAGVTQTPRYLIKTRGQQVTLSCSPISGHRSVSWYQQTPGQGLQFLFEYFSETQRNKGNFPGRFSGRQFSNSRSEMNVSTLELGDSALYLCASSSLDGVYGYTFGSGTRLTVV.

The chain has TRBV10-3 and TRBJ1-5; 9 positions agree with TRBD1. There are 14 residues in the CDR3. V lost 7 bases, J lost 4 bases, and 5 bases stayed unmatched. Germline assignment: CDR1 ENHRY and CDR2 SYGVKD. CDR3 loop: CAIKNGTGNQPQHF. The CDR3 region has the DNA TGTGCCATCAAAAATGGGACAGGGAATCAGCCCCAGCATTTT.

The V gene is TRBV2, the J gene TRBJ1-1; 7 bases align to TRBD1. V shed 6 bases, J shed 1 base, and the junction held 8 bases outside the gene matches. The CDR3 loop spans 15 amino acids. The germline gives CDR1 SNHLY, CDR2 FYNNEI. The CDR3 reads CASRSTGVPNTEAFF. The DNA of the CDR3 is TGTGCCAGCAGATCAACAGGGGTTCCGAACACTGAAGCTTTCTTT. The full variable domain, in which reference TRBV2 and TRBJ1-1 provide the parts outside the CDR3, is EPEVTQTPSHQVTQMGQEVILRCVPISNHLYFYWYRQILGQKVEFLVSFYNNEISEKSEIFDDQFSVERPDGSNFTLKIRSTKLEDSAMYFCASRSTGVPNTEAFFGQGTRLTVV.

This chain connects TRBV19 to TRBJ2-5, with 8 bases identical to TRBD1. Matching the DNA end better, TRBJ2-7 makes the J call doubtful. The CDR3 consists of 15 residues. Germline-derived CDR1 and CDR2 are LNHDA and SQIVND (reference sequence). CDR3 nucleotide sequence: TGTGCCAGTAGCACACAGGGGGTACCGTCCTACGAGCAGTACTTC. Translated, it gives CASSTQGVPSYEQYF.

V gene TRBV19 combines with J gene TRBJ2-1, with 9 positions matching TRBD2. Germline loops: CDR1 LNHDA, CDR2 SQIVND (reference sequence). CDR3 length: 17 amino acids. Losses at the gene ends were 6 bases for V and 2 bases for J; bases not matched to a gene: 11. This CDR3 reads CASSLKIAGGPYNEQFF. CDR3 DNA sequence: TGTGCCAGTAGCCTGAAAATCGCGGGAGGGCCCTACAATGAGCAGTTCTTC.

The CDR3 nucleotides read TGTGCCAGCTCACCATTGGACCGGGACAGGGGGAATGAGCAGTTCTTC. Translated, it gives CASSPLDRDRGNEQFF. The V call is TRBV18, the J call TRBJ2-1; 11 bases are a match to TRBD1. V was pared by 2 bases and J by 7 bases, with 7 bases of the junction left unmatched. Germline CDR1 and CDR2: KGHSH and LQKENI. This CDR3 region has 16 residues.

This chain links TRBV5-4 with TRBJ2-7; D is perhaps TRBD2 (7 bases). The germline CDR1 and CDR2 sequences are SGHNT and YYREEE (reference sequence). The ends were cut back, 6 bases at V and 3 bases at J, with 19 bases in the middle. This CDR3 contains 15 residues. The CDR3 DNA is TGTGCCAGCACCCCTGGGGGCGGGAGTGGCTACGAGCAGTACTTC. This translates into CASTPGGGSGYEQYF.

The chain joins TRBV14 to TRBJ2-3, with 7 bases aligning to TRBD2. Germline-derived CDR1 and CDR2 are SGHDN and FVKESK. The trim removed 4 bases at V and 1 base at J, leaving 11 bases unmatched. This CDR3 spans 17 amino acids. The DNA of the CDR3 is TGTGCCAGCAGCCCCATAAGTTCGAGCGGGGGCACAGATACGCAGTATTTT. Encoded protein: CASSPISSSGGTDTQYF.

V usage is TRBV4-1 and J usage is TRBJ2-5; D not certain. Germline CDR1 MGHRA, CDR2 YSYEKL. The CDR3 totals 15 residues. Trimming removed 0 bases from V and 7 bases from J, with 15 bases in between. This CDR3 is CASSQDGPTVRTQYF. The CDR3, as DNA: TGCGCCAGCAGCCAAGACGGCCCTACAGTGCGGACCCAGTACTTC.

CDR3 loop: CASSLRLAGDQETQYF. The CDR3 nucleotides read TGTGCCAGCAGCCTTCGACTAGCGGGGGATCAAGAGACCCAGTACTTC. V is TRBV7-9 and J is TRBJ2-5, with 12 positions matching TRBD2. Germline V gives CDR1 SEHNR, CDR2 FQNEAQ (reference sequence). This CDR3 has 16 amino acids. Trimming took 5 bases from V and 2 from J; bases not matched to a gene: 6. Full variable domain (rest looked up from reference TRBV7-9 and TRBJ2-5): DTGVSQNPRHKITKRGQNVTFRCDPISEHNRLYWYRQTLGQGPEFLTYFQNEAQLEKSRLLSDRFSAERPKGSFSTLEIQRTEQGDSAMYLCASSLRLAGDQETQYFGPGTRLLVL.